This is a list of T cell receptor beta chains from one sample in a study of CD8 T cells in Susac syndrome. Using its own MiXCR run on the immunoSEQ multiplex PCR reads, TCRdb lists one record per CDR3 protein. This sample has approximately 150,000 distinct CDR3 sequences, with about 95% found just once. The sample was CD4+ T cells from PBMCs. Receptors originate from a human donor with multiple sclerosis. The CDR3 runs from the conserved cysteine through the conserved F or W. The D gene is left open where the match is weak. Clone sizes are given selectively: once, few, many, or a class where the clone is expanded.

clone_size	v_call	cdr3_length	d_call	j_call	cdr3_aa	cdr3_nt
NA	TRBV5-1	15	TRBD1	TRBJ2-3	CASAAGTGAQDTQYF	TGCGCCAGCGCAGCCGGGACAGGGGCTCAAGATACGCAGTATTTT
NA	TRBV6-6	14	NA	TRBJ2-7	CASSLQTGLDEQYF	TGTGCCAGCAGTCTACAAACAGGGTTGGACGAGCAGTACTTC
few	TRBV4-3	14	TRBD1	TRBJ1-1	CASSQGQLNTEAFF	TGCGCCAGCAGCCAGGGACAGTTGAACACTGAAGCTTTCTTT
once	TRBV29-1	15	TRBD1	TRBJ1-4	CSVEGTAQGNEKLFF	TGCAGCGTGGAGGGGACAGCCCAGGGTAATGAAAAACTGTTTTTT
NA	TRBV14	14	NA	TRBJ1-2	CASSPLNPGEGYTF	TGTGCCAGCAGCCCCCTAAATCCTGGGGAAGGCTACACCTTC
NA	TRBV28	12	TRBD1	TRBJ2-2	CASRDRLGELFF	TGTGCCAGCAGGGACAGGCTCGGGGAGCTGTTTTTT
NA	TRBV12-3/TRBV12-4	15	TRBD1	TRBJ1-4	CASSDDRGRGEKLFF	TGTGCCAGCAGTGACGACAGGGGGCGCGGTGAAAAACTGTTTTTT
few	TRBV23-1	9	NA	TRBJ2-7	CAENYEQYF	TGCGCCGAAAATTACGAGCAGTACTTC
NA	TRBV18	14	TRBD1	TRBJ2-7	CASSPGQGALWQYF	TGTGCCAGCTCACCGGGACAGGGGGCTTTGTGGCAGTACTTC
NA	TRBV6-5	14	NA	TRBJ1-2	CASRKGGAGYGYTF	TGTGCCAGCAGGAAGGGGGGCGCGGGCTATGGCTACACCTTC
NA	TRBV29-1	13	NA	TRBJ2-5	CSVGAGRVETQYF	TGCAGCGTTGGGGCAGGGAGAGTGGAGACCCAGTACTTC
NA	TRBV24-1	14	NA	TRBJ2-5	CATSGTGRGEAQYF	TGTGCCACCAGTGGTACAGGGAGGGGGGAGGCCCAGTACTTC
NA	TRBV12-3/TRBV12-4	13	NA	TRBJ2-2	CASRITGTGELFF	TGTGCCAGCAGGATTACCGGGACCGGGGAGCTGTTTTTT
NA	TRBV7-2	14	TRBD2	TRBJ2-7	CASSAAAGGYEQYF	TGTGCCAGCAGCGCCGCGGCGGGAGGGTACGAGCAGTACTTC
NA	TRBV10-3	15	TRBD2	TRBJ2-7	CAISGLAGTPYEQYF	TGTGCCATCAGTGGACTAGCGGGTACACCCTACGAGCAGTACTTC
NA	TRBV9	15	NA	TRBJ2-1	CASSVAAGSYNEQFF	TGTGCCAGCAGCGTAGCTGCAGGCTCCTACAATGAGCAGTTCTTC
NA	TRBV30	14	NA	TRBJ2-7	CAWRYRRNSYEQYF	TGTGCCTGGAGGTACCGGCGAAACTCCTACGAGCAGTACTTC
NA	TRBV7-6	13	NA	TRBJ2-3	CASSGQLADTQYF	TGTGCCAGCAGCGGACAACTAGCAGATACGCAGTATTTT
NA	TRBV3-1	17	TRBD2	TRBJ2-1	CASSPLGLAGGPNEQFF	TGTGCCAGCAGCCCCTTAGGACTAGCGGGGGGGCCAAATGAGCAGTTCTTC
NA	TRBV6-2/TRBV6-3	15	NA	TRBJ2-7	CASQNTRALSFGQYF	TGTGCCAGCCAGAATACTCGGGCGCTCTCCTTTGGGCAGTACTTC
NA	TRBV30	15	TRBD1	TRBJ2-7	CAWKSGQGETYEQYF	TGTGCCTGGAAGTCCGGACAGGGAGAAACCTACGAGCAGTACTTC
NA	TRBV9	14	TRBD2	TRBJ2-7	CASSGSGGAYEQYF	TGTGCCAGCAGCGGTAGCGGGGGGGCCTACGAGCAGTACTTC
NA	TRBV27	15	TRBD1	TRBJ1-1	CASNGQGSRSTEAFF	TGTGCCAGCAATGGACAGGGCAGTCGTAGCACTGAAGCTTTCTTT
NA	TRBV6-1	16	NA	TRBJ2-1	CASSALGGQIYNEQFF	TGTGCCAGCAGTGCCTTGGGGGGACAAATCTACAATGAGCAGTTCTTC
NA	TRBV30	11	NA	TRBJ2-7	CAWSKSYEQYF	TGTGCCTGGAGTAAAAGTTACGAGCAGTACTTC
NA	TRBV6-1	13	NA	TRBJ1-2	CASSENDRYGYTF	TGTGCCAGCAGTGAAAACGATCGATATGGCTACACCTTC
NA	TRBV2	12	NA	TRBJ2-6	CASSSGANVLTF	TGTGCCAGCAGCTCTGGGGCCAACGTCCTGACTTTC
NA	TRBV6-2/TRBV6-3	18	TRBD1	TRBJ1-2	CASTNYVGTDPANYGYTF	TGTGCCAGCACGAACTATGTCGGGACAGACCCCGCTAACTATGGCTACACCTTC
NA	TRBV20-1	13	NA	TRBJ2-7	CSAVTGTPYEQYF	TGCAGTGCTGTCACGGGGACCCCGTACGAGCAGTACTTC
NA	TRBV2	14	NA	TRBJ1-4	CASRATDIDEKLFF	TGTGCCAGCAGGGCCACGGACATCGACGAAAAACTGTTTTTT
NA	TRBV29-1	13	NA	TRBJ1-2	CSVFPGTNYGYTF	TGCAGCGTTTTCCCGGGCACTAACTATGGCTACACCTTC
NA	TRBV7-2	14	NA	TRBJ2-7	CASSTYREWDEQYF	TGTGCCAGCAGCACCTACAGGGAGTGGGACGAGCAGTACTTC
once	TRBV12-3/TRBV12-4	15	NA	TRBJ1-1	CASRLGVGSMREAFF	TGTGCCAGCAGACTAGGGGTGGGATCCATGCGGGAAGCTTTCTTT
once	TRBV24-1	16	TRBD1	TRBJ2-3	CATSDRSYRGLDTQYF	TGTGCCACCAGTGATCGAAGCTACAGGGGGCTGGATACGCAGTATTTT
NA	TRBV5-6	12	NA	TRBJ1-2	CASSLGVQGYTF	TGTGCCAGCAGCTTGGGGGTACAGGGCTACACCTTC